The present T cell receptor beta chain was sequenced within a study of blood T cell repertoires in COVID-19. V was shortened by 3 bases and J by 0 bases, with 6 bases between the two germline ends. This CDR3 spans 14 amino acids. CDR1 is SGHTA, CDR2 FQGTGA, per germline. Profiling relied on immunoSEQ multiplex PCR, and the TCRdb table lists in-frame clones only, not all of them. The sample contains tens of thousands of clones, around four fifths of which appear only once. Sequences were obtained from peripheral blood. The chain has TRBV7-3 and TRBJ1-3, with D tentatively TRBD1 (5 bases). The receptor was isolated from a woman aged 55-69 years with acute or convalescent COVID-19. The CDR3 nucleotides are TGTGCCAGCAGCTTCGACAGCTCTGGAAACACCATATATTTT. Its translation is CASSFDSSGNTIYF.